These 14 T cell receptor beta chains were sequenced from one sample in a study of blood T cell repertoires in COVID-19. The assay was immunoSEQ multiplex PCR, and TCRdb's table has in-frame clones only and misses some. The table includes hundreds of thousands of clones, more than 70% detected once. The specimen sequenced was PBMCs or T cells enriched from blood (not recorded which). The receptors shown here come from a man between 40 and 49 years old in a cohort exposed to, infected with or recovered from COVID-19 (not recorded which).

The V and J genes are TRBV2 and TRBJ1-2, with D possibly matching TRBD1 (5 bases). The CDR3 loop spans 15 amino acids. V gave up 5 bases and J gave up 7 bases, with 20 bases separating them. Germline V gene sequence: CDR1 SNHLY, CDR2 FYNNEI. DNA of the CDR3: TGTGCCAGCAGTATATCAGGGATTCCTGTTTTTGGCTACACCTTC. This gives the protein CASSISGIPVFGYTF.

This chain's CDR3 is CASSARDTDQPQHF. The CDR3 DNA reads TGTGCCAGCAGCGCCCGGGACACAGATCAGCCCCAGCATTTT. This chain uses TRBV7-2 with TRBJ1-5; possible D gene TRBD1, 6 bases. CDR1 and CDR2 (germline): SGHTA, FQGNSA. Trimming shortened V by 5 bases and J by 5 bases, and 13 bases separated the two germline ends. This CDR3 has 14 amino acids. Filled out from reference TRBV7-2 and TRBJ1-5, the complete variable domain reads GAGVSQSPSNKVTEKGKDVELRCDPISGHTALYWYRQSLGQGLEFLIYFQGNSAPDKSGLPSDRFSAERTGGSVSTLTIQRTQQEDSAVYLCASSARDTDQPQHFGDGTRLSIL.

This clone showed up many times. The CDR3 sequence: CASSQRGTNQPQHF. Here the CDR3 DNA reads TGTGCCAGCAGCCAAAGGGGGACCAATCAGCCCCAGCATTTT. The V and J genes are TRBV7-9 and TRBJ1-5; maybe TRBD1 (6 bases). Per the germline V gene, CDR1 is SEHNR and CDR2 is FQNEAQ (reference sequence). Trimming shortened V by 5 bases and J by 3 bases, and 11 bases separated the two germline ends. The CDR3 runs to 14 residues.

The chain uses TRBV6-5 and TRBJ1-3; TRBD1 matches 9 bases. Germline V gene sequence: CDR1 MNHEY, CDR2 SVGAGI. The CDR3 loop spans 15 amino acids. J was trimmed by 0 bases and V by 6 bases; bases with no gene match: 3. The CDR3 loop is CASRPQGASGNTIYF. DNA for the CDR3: TGTGCCAGCAGACCACAGGGGGCCTCTGGAAACACCATATATTTT.

The table lists this clone with a count of one. The V call is TRBV5-5, the J call TRBJ2-1; possible D gene TRBD2, 6 bases. Looked up from germline, CDR1 is SGHKS and CDR2 is YYEKEE (reference sequence). With 5 bases removed from V and 5 bases from J, the gap between germline ends came to 14 bases. This CDR3 has 14 amino acids. Written as DNA, the CDR3 is TGTGCCAGCAGAGGATCCGGGAGCCACAATGAGCAGTTCTTC. It specifies CASRGSGSHNEQFF.

The chain joins TRBV27 to TRBJ2-5; D is uncertain. The CDR3 has 17 amino acids. Germline CDR1 MNHEY, CDR2 SMNVEV (reference sequence). The V end was cut by 1 base, the J end by 1 base, with 16 bases between. The CDR3 DNA is TGTGCCAGCAGTTTATACCCACCACTTGCGGCCCAAGAGACCCAGTACTTC. Protein product: CASSLYPPLAAQETQYF.

This chain uses TRBV24-1 with TRBJ2-2; TRBD2 is a possible D gene (6 bases). Germline V CDR1 and CDR2: KGHDR, SFDVKD. The CDR3 has 13 residues. V lost 12 bases and J lost 4, with 14 bases in between. In DNA, the CDR3 is TGTGCCTCCTCCGGGACTCCCACCGGGGAGCTGTTTTTT. It specifies CASSGTPTGELFF.

The chain is built from TRBV6-1 and TRBJ1-1, with a possible D match to TRBD1 (5 bases). The CDR3 spans 14 residues. The germline V and J ends were trimmed by 2 bases and 4 bases, with 11 bases remaining between them. Germline loops: CDR1 MNHNS, CDR2 SASEGT. The CDR3 DNA reads TGTGCCAGCAGTGAACTCTGGGGCCGCACTGAAGCTTTCTTT. Encoded protein: CASSELWGRTEAFF.

The chain employs TRBV13 and TRBJ2-7, with 9 bases aligning to TRBD2. Germline V lookup: CDR1 PRHDT, CDR2 FYEKMQ (reference sequence). The junction had 12 bases not matched to a gene; V was cut back by 5 bases and J by 4 bases. The CDR3 has 16 amino acids. The CDR3 sequence: CASSAVASGERYEQYF. CDR3 nucleotide sequence: TGTGCCAGCAGCGCCGTGGCTAGCGGGGAGCGATACGAGCAGTACTTC.

The chain has TRBV2 and TRBJ1-5; 9 bases fit TRBD1. In germline, CDR1 is SNHLY, CDR2 FYNNEI. Trimming took 6 bases from V and 10 from J; bases not matched to a gene: 7. This CDR3 comprises 13 residues. CDR3 loop: CASSYRGHGPQHF. The CDR3 bases are TGTGCCAGCAGCTACAGGGGGCATGGACCCCAGCATTTT.

The V call is TRBV2, the J call TRBJ2-5, with D unresolved. Trimming removed 2 bases from V and 4 bases from J, with 14 bases in between. Looked up from germline, CDR1 is SNHLY and CDR2 is FYNNEI. This CDR3 is built from 15 residues. The CDR3 is CASSENSSPPETQYF. DNA of the CDR3: TGTGCCAGCAGTGAAAACTCTTCACCTCCAGAGACCCAGTACTTC.

V usage is TRBV29-1 and J usage is TRBJ1-1; tentatively, D is TRBD1 (6 bases). CDR3 length: 13 amino acids. V was pared by 4 bases and J by 2 bases, with 11 bases between. Germline CDR1 and CDR2: SQVTM and ANQGSEA. Written as DNA, the CDR3 is TGCAGCGTTGTCATACAGGGCAACACTGAAGCTTTCTTT. Amino acids: CSVVIQGNTEAFF.

The chain employs TRBV4-1 and TRBJ2-2; D is perhaps TRBD2 (6 bases). Germline assignment: CDR1 MGHRA and CDR2 YSYEKL. The CDR3 has 12 amino acids. Trimming shortened V by 8 bases and J by 5 bases, and 9 bases separated the two germline ends. CDR3 sequence reads: CASQGGTGELFF. The DNA for the CDR3 is TGCGCCAGCCAAGGAGGGACCGGGGAGCTGTTTTTT.

V and J are TRBV10-3 and TRBJ2-7, with 12 bases fitting TRBD1. This CDR3 comprises 16 residues. Germline V gene lookup returns CDR1 ENHRY and CDR2 SYGVKD. Unmatched junction bases numbered 4, after V lost 0 bases and J lost 4 bases. Here the CDR3 reads CAISESLGQGAYEQYF. Here the CDR3 DNA reads TGTGCCATCAGTGAGTCGCTGGGACAGGGGGCGTACGAGCAGTACTTC.